This TCR beta chain comes out of a study of identical twins. This clonotype was observed a handful of times. CDR1 and CDR2 from the germline V gene are LNHNV and YYDKDF (reference sequence). This CDR3 region has 16 residues. The V end lost 0 bases, the J end lost 4 bases, and 15 bases lay between the germline ends. Unique molecular identifiers were present on the cDNA, and a universal primer site came from template switching. TCRdb reprocessed the 5' RACE reads via MiXCR and lists one record per CDR3 protein. The table has just under 650,000 distinct CDR3 sequences, just over 7% seen once. These data are also associated with another study on yellow fever vaccine responses in identical twins.

This rearrangement joins TRBV15 to TRBJ2-5, with D perhaps TRBD2 (5 bases). The clonotype originates from a woman aged 18-30 years in good health. The sequencing sample was made of PBMCs. This chain's CDR3 is CATSRDFLGVRETQYF. For the CDR3, the DNA is TGTGCCACCAGCAGAGATTTCTTGGGAGTAAGAGAGACCCAGTACTTC.